This T cell receptor beta chain originates from a study of T cells after yellow fever vaccination. Making TCR cDNA involved 5'RACE template switching, which added UMIs and a universal primer site. TCRdb used MiXCR to reprocess the 5' RACE reads, holding one entry per CDR3 protein. The sample has over 200,000 distinct CDR3 sequences; 6.7% are singletons. V lost 1 base and J lost 4, with 20 bases in between. The CDR3 is 17 amino acids. The V gene's germline CDR1 is SGHRS and CDR2 YFSETQ. This clonotype was detected many times. What it binds is unknown. Notes on the study in general: Post-booster samples contained most primary-vaccination clones (approximately 95% CD4, around 88% CD8). A limited proportion of clonotypes was detected within both the CD4 and CD8 compartments.

The chain is built from TRBV5-1 and TRBJ1-2, with D tentatively TRBD1 (6 bases). Material: CD4+ T cells sorted from PBMCs, obtained on the day of the yellow fever booster vaccination. The TCR sequence derives from a man under 40 who received the YFV17D yellow fever vaccine. The CDR3 DNA is TGCGCCAGCAGCTTGATATTATCAGGGACAACCGGCTATGGCTACACCTTC. This codes for CASSLILSGTTGYGYTF.